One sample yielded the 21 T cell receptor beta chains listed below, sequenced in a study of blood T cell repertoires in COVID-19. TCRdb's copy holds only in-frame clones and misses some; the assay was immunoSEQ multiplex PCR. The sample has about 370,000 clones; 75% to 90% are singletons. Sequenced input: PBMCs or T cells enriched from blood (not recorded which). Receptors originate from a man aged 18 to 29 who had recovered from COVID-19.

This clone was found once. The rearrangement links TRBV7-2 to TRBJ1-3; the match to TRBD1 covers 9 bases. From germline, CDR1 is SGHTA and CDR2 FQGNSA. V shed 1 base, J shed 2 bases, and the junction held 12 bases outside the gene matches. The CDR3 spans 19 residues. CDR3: CASSLVGFTGQGTGNTIYF. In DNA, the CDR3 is TGTGCCAGCAGCTTAGTTGGGTTTACAGGACAGGGGACTGGAAACACCATATATTTT. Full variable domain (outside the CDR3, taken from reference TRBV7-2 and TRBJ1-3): GAGVSQSPSNKVTEKGKDVELRCDPISGHTALYWYRQSLGQGLEFLIYFQGNSAPDKSGLPSDRFSAERTGGSVSTLTIQRTQQEDSAVYLCASSLVGFTGQGTGNTIYFGEGSWLTVV.

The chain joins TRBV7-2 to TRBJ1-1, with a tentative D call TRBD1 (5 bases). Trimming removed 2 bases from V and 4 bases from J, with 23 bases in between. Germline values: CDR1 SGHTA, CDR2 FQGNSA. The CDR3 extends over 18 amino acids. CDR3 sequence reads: CASSLKAPTTGGFTEAFF. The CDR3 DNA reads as TGTGCCAGCAGCTTAAAAGCGCCCACCACAGGTGGCTTCACTGAAGCTTTCTTT.

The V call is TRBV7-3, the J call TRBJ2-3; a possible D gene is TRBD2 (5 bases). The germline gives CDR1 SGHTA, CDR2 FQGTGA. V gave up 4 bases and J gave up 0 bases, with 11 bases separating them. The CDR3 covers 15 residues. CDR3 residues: CASSSLASSTDTQYF. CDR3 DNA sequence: TGTGCCAGCAGCTCCTTAGCGTCTAGCACAGATACGCAGTATTTT.

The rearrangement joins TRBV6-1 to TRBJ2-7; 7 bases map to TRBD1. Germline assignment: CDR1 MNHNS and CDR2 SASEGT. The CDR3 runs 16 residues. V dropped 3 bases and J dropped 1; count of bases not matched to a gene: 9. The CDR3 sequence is CASSELQGTGSYEQYF. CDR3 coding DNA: TGTGCCAGCAGTGAGTTACAGGGGACGGGGTCCTACGAGCAGTACTTC.

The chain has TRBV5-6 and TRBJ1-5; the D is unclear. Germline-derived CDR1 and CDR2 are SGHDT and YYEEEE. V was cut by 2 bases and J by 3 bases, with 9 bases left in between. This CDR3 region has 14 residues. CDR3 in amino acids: CASSLWAYNQPQHF. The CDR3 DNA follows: TGTGCCAGCAGCTTATGGGCGTACAATCAGCCCCAGCATTTT.

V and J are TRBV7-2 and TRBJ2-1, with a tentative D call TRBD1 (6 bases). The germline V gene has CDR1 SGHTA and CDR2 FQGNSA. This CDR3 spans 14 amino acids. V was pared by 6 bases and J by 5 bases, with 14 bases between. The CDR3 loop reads CASRRYGQHNEQFF. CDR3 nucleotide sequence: TGTGCCAGCAGGCGGTACGGACAGCACAATGAGCAGTTCTTC.

This CDR3 reads CSVEGTQYF. The CDR3 DNA follows: TGCAGCGTTGAGGGCACGCAGTATTTT. This chain links TRBV29-1 with TRBJ2-3; D not resolved. The CDR3 is 9 residues long. Germline CDR1 and CDR2: SQVTM and ANQGSEA. V gave up 3 bases and J gave up 9 bases, with 4 bases separating them.

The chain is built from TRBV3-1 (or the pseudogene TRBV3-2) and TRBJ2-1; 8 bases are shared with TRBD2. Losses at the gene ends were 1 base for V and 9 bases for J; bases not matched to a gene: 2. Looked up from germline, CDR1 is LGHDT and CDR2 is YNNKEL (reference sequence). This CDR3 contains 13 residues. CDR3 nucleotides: TGTGCCAGCAGCCAAGGACGGGAGGGTGAGCAGTTCTTC. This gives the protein CASSQGREGEQFF.

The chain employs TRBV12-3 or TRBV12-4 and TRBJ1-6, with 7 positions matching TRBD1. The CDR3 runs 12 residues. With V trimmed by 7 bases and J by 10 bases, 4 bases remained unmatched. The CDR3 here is CASTLTGSPLHF. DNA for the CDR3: TGTGCCAGCACCCTGACAGGGTCACCCCTCCACTTT.

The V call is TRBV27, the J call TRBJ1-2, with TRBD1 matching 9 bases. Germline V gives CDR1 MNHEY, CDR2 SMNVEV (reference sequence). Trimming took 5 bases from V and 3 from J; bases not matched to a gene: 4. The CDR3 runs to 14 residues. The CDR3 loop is CASSPWDRDYGYTF. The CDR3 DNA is TGTGCCAGCAGTCCCTGGGACAGGGACTATGGCTACACCTTC.

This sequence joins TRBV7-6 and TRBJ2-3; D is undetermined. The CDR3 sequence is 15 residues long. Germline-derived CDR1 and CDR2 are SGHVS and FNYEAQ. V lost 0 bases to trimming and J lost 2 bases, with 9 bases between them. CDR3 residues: CASSLAVTVTDTQYF. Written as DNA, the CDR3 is TGTGCCAGCAGCTTAGCTGTTACAGTCACAGATACGCAGTATTTT.

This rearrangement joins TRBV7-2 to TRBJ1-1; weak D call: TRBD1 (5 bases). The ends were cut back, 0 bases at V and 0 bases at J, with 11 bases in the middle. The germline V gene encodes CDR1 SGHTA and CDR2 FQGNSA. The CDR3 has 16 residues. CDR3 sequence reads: CASSLAWGMMNTEAFF. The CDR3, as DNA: TGTGCCAGCAGCTTAGCTTGGGGCATGATGAACACTGAAGCTTTCTTT.

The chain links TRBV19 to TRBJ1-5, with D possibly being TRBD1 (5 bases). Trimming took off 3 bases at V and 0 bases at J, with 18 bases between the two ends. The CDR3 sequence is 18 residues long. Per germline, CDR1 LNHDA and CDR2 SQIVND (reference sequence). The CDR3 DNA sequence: TGTGCCAGTAGTATTGGGCCCGCAGGGCAGTATAGCAATCAGCCCCAGCATTTT. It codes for CASSIGPAGQYSNQPQHF.

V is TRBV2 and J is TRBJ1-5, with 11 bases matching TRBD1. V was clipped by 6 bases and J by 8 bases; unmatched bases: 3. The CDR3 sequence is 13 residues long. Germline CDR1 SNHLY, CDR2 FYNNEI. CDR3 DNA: TGTGCCAGCAGAAGGACAGGGGGCGAGCCCCAGCATTTT. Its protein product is CASRRTGGEPQHF.

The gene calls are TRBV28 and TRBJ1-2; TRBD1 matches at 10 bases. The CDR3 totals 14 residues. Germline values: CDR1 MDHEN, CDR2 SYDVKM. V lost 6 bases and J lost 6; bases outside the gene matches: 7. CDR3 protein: CASRGQGRSNGYTF. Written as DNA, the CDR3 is TGTGCCAGCAGGGGACAGGGGCGGTCCAATGGCTACACCTTC.

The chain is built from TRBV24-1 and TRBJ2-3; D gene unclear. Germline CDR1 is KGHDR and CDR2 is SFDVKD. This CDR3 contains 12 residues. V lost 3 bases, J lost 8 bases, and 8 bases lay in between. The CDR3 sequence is CATSDQQLTQYF. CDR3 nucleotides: TGTGCCACCAGTGATCAACAGCTTACGCAGTATTTT.

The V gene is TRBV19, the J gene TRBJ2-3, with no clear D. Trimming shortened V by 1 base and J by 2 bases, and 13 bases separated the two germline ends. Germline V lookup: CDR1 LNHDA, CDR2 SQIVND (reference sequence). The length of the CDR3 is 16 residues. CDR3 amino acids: CASSIGTLWATDTQYF. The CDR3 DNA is TGTGCCAGTAGTATAGGTACGCTCTGGGCCACAGATACGCAGTATTTT.

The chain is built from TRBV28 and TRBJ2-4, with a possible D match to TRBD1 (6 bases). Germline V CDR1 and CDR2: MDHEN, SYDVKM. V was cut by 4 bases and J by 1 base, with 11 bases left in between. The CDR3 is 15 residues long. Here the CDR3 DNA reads TGTGCCAGCAGTTCTTACAGGGAGGCCAAAAACATTCAGTACTTC. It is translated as CASSSYREAKNIQYF.

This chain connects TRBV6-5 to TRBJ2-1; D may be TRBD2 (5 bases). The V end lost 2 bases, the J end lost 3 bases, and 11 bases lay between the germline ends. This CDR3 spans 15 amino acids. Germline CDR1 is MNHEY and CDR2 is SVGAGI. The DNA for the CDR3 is TGTGCCAGCAGTTACGGCCTAGCTGGCTACAATGAGCAGTTCTTC. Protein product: CASSYGLAGYNEQFF.

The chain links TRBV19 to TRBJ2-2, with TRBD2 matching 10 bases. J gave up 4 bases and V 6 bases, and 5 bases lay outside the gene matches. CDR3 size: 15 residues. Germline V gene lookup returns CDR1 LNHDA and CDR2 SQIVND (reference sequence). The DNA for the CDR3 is TGTGCCAGTAGCTCAGCGGGGGGGGTCACCGGGGAGCTGTTTTTT. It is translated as CASSSAGGVTGELFF.

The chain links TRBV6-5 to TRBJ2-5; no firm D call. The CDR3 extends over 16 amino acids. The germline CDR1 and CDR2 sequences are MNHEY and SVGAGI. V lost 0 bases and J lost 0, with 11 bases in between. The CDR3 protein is CASSYSIEVYQETQYF. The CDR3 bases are TGTGCCAGCAGTTACTCGATTGAGGTCTACCAAGAGACCCAGTACTTC.